The T cell receptor (beta chain) described here comes from a study of molecular identifiers for immune sequencing clone quantification. Broader study findings: Clones with over 20 RNA copies captured over 99% of effector molecules but under 1% of naive ones. One cell's worth of spiked Jurkat TCR RNA was reportedly detectable among 970,000 or so naive cells.

TCRdb used MiXCR to reprocess the PCR reads, holding one entry per CDR3 protein. The table has 75,000 to 95,000 distinct CDR3 sequences, around a quarter seen once. Germline assignment: CDR1 MNHNY and CDR2 SVGAGI (reference sequence). This CDR3 is 12 amino acids long. A word on this clonotype: No antigen is known for it. At one of its ends the junction is not consistent with the germline gene, which may arise from a read error.

It was from about 21,000 to 970,000 sorted cells, with 10%, 30% or 50% RNA, that naive CD8 libraries came. The sequenced material came from naive CD8+ T cells from blood, with Jurkat cell RNA spiked in. Subset: FACS-sorted CD8+CD4-CCR7+CD45RA+ naive T cells. The V and J genes are TRBV6-6 and TRBJ2-1, with D possibly being TRBD2 (5 bases). The origin of this receptor is a human donor in good health. Some libraries in this study had Jurkat cell RNA spiked in. CDR3: CASSFTLGEQSF. CDR3 DNA sequence: TGTGCTAGCAGTTTCACTCTGGGAGAGCAGTCCTTC.